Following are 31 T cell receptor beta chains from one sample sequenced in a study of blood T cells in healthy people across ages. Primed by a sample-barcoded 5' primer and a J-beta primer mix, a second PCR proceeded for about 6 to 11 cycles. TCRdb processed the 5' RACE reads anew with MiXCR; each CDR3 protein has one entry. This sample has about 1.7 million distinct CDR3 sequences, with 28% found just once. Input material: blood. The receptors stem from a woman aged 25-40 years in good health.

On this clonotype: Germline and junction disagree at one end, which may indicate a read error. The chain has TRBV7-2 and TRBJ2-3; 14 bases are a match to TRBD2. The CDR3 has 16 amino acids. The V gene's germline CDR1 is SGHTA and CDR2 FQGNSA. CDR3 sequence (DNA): TGCGCCAGCAGCTTCTATGGGACTAGCGGGAGAGATACGCAGTATTTT. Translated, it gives CASSFYGTSGRDTQYF.

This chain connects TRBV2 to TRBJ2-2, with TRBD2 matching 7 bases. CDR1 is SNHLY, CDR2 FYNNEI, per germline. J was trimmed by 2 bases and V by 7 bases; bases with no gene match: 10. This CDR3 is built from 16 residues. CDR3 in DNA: TGTGCCAGCAACTGGTTAGCGGGCTCAAACACCGGGGAGCTGTTTTTT. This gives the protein CASNWLAGSNTGELFF.

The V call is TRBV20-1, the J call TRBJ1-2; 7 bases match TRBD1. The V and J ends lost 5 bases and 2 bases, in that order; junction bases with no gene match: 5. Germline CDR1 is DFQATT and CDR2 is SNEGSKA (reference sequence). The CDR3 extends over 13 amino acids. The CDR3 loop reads CSAATGQNYGYTF. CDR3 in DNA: TGCAGTGCTGCGACGGGACAGAACTATGGCTACACCTTC.

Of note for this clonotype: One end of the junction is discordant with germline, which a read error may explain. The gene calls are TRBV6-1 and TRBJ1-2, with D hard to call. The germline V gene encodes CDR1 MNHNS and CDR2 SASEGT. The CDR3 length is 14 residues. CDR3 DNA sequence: TGTGCCGGCAGCGAGGGCCTCTCATCGGGAAGCTACACCTTC. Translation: CAGSEGLSSGSYTF.

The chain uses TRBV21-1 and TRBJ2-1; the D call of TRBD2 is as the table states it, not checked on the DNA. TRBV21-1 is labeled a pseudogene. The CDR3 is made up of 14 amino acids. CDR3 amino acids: CASSSFRDFDEQFF. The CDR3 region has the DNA TGTGCCAGCAGCTCGTTCCGGGACTTCGATGAGCAGTTCTTC.

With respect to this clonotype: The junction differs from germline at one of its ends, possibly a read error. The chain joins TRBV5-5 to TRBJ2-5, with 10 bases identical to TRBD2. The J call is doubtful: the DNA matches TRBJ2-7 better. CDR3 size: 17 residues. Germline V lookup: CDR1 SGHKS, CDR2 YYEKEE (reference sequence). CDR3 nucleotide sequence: TGTACCAGCAACCATCAGACAGGGACTAGCGATTTCTACGAGCAGTACTTC. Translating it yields CTSNHQTGTSDFYEQYF.

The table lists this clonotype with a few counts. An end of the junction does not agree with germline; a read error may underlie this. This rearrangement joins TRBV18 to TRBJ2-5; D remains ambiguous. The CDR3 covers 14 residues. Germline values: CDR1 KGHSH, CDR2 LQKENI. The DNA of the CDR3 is TGTGCCGGCTCACCGGGTACCGGCGATGCGACCCAGTACTTC. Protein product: CAGSPGTGDATQYF. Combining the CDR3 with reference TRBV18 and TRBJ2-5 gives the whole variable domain NAGVMQNPRHLVRRRGQEARLRCSPMKGHSHVYWYRQLPEEGLKFMVYLQKENIIDESGMPKERFSAEFPKEGPSILRIQQVVRGDSAAYFCAGSPGTGDATQYFGPGTRLLVL.

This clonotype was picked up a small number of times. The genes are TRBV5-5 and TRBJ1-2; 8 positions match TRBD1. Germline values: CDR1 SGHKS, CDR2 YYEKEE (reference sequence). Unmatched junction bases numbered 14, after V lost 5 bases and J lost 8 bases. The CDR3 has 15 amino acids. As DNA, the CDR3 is TGTGCCAGCAGTCGTAGTCAGGGGGCGAGTAGGGGCTACACCTTC. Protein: CASSRSQGASRGYTF.

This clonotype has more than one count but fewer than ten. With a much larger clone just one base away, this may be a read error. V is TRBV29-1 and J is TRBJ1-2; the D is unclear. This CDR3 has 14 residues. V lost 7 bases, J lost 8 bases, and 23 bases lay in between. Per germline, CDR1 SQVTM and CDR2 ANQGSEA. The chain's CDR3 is CSADGVTLRSGYTF. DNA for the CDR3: TGCAGCGCAGACGGGGTCACCCTAAGGAGCGGCTACACCTTC.

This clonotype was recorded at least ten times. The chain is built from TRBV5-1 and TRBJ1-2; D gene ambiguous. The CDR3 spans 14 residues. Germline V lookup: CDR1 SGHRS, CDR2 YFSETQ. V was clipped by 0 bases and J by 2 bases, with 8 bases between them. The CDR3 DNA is TGCGCCAGCAGCTTGGATCTGGGCAACTATGGCTACACCTTC. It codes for CASSLDLGNYGYTF.

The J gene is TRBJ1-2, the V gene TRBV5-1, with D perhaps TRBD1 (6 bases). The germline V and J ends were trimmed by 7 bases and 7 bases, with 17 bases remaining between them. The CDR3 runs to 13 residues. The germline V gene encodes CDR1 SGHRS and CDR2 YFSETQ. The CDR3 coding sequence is TGCGCCAGCGCCTGGACAGACAGTTTTGGCTACACCTTC. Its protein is CASAWTDSFGYTF.

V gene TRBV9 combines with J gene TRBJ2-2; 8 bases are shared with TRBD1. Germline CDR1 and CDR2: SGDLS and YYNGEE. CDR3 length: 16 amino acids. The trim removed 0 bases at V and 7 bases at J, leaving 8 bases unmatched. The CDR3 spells CASSVDPDRANGELFF. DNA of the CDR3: TGTGCCAGCAGCGTAGACCCGGACAGGGCTAACGGGGAGCTGTTTTTT.

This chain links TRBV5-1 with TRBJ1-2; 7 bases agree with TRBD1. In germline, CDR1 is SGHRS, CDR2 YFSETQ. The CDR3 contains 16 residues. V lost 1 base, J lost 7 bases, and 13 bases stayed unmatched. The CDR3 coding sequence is TGCGCCAGCAGCTTGAGGTCGGCAGGGGGACACTCTGGCTACACCTTC. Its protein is CASSLRSAGGHSGYTF.

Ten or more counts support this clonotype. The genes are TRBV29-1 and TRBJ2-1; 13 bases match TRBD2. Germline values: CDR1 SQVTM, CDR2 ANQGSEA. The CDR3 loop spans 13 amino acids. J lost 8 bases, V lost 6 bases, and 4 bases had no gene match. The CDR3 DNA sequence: TGCAGCGTCGGGACTAGCGGGGCTTATGAGCAGTTCTTC. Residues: CSVGTSGAYEQFF.

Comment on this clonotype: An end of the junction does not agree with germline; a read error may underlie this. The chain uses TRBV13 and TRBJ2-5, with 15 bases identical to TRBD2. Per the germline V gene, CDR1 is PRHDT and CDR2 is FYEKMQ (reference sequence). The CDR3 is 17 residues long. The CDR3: CASSRTSGRAKEEIQYF. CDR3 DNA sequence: TGTGCCAGCAGCCGGACTAGCGGGAGGGCGAAAGAGGAGATCCAGTACTTC.

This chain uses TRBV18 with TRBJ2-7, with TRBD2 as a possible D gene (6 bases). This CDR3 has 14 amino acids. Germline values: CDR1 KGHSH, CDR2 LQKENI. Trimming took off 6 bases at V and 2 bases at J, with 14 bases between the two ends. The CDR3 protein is CASSRGIGAYEQYF. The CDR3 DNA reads TGTGCCAGCTCCCGGGGGATAGGGGCCTACGAGCAGTACTTC.

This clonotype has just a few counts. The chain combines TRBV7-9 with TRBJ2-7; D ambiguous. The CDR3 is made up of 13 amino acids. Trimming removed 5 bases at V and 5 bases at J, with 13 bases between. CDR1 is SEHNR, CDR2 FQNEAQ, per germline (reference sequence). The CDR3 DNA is TGTGCCAGCAGCCCCCCCCGGGCCGACGAGCAGTACTTC. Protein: CASSPPRADEQYF.

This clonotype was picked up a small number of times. Here the CDR3 DNA reads TGTGCCAGCAGCTTAACGATTACCTACGAGCAGTACTTC. This sequence encodes CASSLTITYEQYF. The J gene is TRBJ2-7, the V gene TRBV7-2, with D unclear. This CDR3 comprises 13 residues. Trimming pared 2 bases from V and 2 bases from J, leaving 7 bases between. From germline, CDR1 is SGHTA and CDR2 FQGNSA.

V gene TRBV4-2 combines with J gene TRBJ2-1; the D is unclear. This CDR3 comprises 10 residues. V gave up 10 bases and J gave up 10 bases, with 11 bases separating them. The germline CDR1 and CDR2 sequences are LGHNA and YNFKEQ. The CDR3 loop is CATRGSEQFF. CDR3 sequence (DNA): TGTGCCACCCGAGGAAGCGAGCAGTTCTTC.

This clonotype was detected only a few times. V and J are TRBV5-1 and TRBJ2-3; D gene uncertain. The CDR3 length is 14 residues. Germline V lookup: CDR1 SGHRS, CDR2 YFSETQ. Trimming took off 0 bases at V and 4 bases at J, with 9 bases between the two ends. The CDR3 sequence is CASSLDVGADTQYF. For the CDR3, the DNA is TGCGCCAGCAGCTTGGATGTGGGTGCAGATACGCAGTATTTT. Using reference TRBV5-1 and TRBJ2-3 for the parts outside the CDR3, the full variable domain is KAGVTQTPRYLIKTRGQQVTLSCSPISGHRSVSWYQQTPGQGLQFLFEYFSETQRNKGNFPGRFSGRQFSNSRSEMNVSTLELGDSALYLCASSLDVGADTQYFGPGTRLTVL.

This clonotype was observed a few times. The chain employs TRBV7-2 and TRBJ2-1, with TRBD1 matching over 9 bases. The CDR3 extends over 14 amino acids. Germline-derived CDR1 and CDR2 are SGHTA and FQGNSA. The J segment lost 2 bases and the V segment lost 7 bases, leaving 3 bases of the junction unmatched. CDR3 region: CASKQGAAYNEQFF. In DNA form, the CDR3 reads TGTGCCAGCAAACAGGGGGCAGCCTACAATGAGCAGTTCTTC. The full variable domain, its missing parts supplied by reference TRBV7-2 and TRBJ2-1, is GAGVSQSPSNKVTEKGKDVELRCDPISGHTALYWYRQSLGQGLEFLIYFQGNSAPDKSGLPSDRFSAERTGGSVSTLTIQRTQQEDSAVYLCASKQGAAYNEQFFGPGTRLTVL.

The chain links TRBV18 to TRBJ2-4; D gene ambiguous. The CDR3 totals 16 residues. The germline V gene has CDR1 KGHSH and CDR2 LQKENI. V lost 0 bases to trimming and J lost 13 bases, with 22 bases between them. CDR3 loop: CASSPPNRVLYNEQYF. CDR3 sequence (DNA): TGTGCCAGCTCACCACCTAACAGAGTTTTATACAATGAGCAGTACTTC.

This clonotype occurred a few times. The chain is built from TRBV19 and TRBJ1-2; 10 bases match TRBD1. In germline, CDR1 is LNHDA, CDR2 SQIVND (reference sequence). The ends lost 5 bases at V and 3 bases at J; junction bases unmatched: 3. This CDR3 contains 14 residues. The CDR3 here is CASSATGGDYGYTF. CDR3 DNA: TGTGCCAGTAGTGCGACAGGGGGCGACTATGGCTACACCTTC.

This CDR3 is CASSPLRAEDGYTF. The DNA of the CDR3 is TGCGCCAGCAGCCCCCTTAGGGCAGAGGACGGCTACACCTTC. The V gene is TRBV5-1, the J gene TRBJ1-2, with D uncertain. The CDR3 runs to 14 residues. Germline values: CDR1 SGHRS, CDR2 YFSETQ. V was trimmed by 4 bases and J by 8 bases, leaving 18 bases between them.

The CDR3 coding sequence is TGCAGTGCAGGGAGCTCCTACAATGAGCAGTTCTTC. Encoded protein: CSAGSSYNEQFF. The gene calls are TRBV20-1 and TRBJ2-1; a weak D match, TRBD2 (5 bases). This CDR3 is 12 amino acids long. Looked up from germline, CDR1 is DFQATT and CDR2 is SNEGSKA (reference sequence). Between the trimmed V and J ends, which lost 6 bases and 0 bases, there was a span of 6 bases.

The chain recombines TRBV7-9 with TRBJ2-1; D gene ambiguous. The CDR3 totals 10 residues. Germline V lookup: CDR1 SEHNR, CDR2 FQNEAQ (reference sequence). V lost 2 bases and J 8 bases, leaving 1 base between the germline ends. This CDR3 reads CASSLHEQFF. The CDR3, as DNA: TGTGCCAGCAGCTTACATGAGCAGTTCTTC.

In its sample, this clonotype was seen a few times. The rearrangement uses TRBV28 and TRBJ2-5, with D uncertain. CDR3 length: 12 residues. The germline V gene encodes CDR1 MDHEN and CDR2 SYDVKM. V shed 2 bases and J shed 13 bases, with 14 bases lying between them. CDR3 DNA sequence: TGTGCCAGCAGTTTACTTCCCGGTTATACGTACTTC. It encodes CASSLLPGYTYF.

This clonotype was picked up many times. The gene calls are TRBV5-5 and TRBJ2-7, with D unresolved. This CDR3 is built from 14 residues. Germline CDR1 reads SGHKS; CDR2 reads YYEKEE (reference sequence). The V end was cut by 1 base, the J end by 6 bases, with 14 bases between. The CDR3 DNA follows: TGTGCCAGCAGCTTGCGCTCCGCGACCCCCGAGCAGTACTTC. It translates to CASSLRSATPEQYF.

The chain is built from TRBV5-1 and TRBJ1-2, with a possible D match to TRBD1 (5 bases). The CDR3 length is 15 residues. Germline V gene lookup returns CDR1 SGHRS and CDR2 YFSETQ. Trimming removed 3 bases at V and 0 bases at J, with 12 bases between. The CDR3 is CASSWGKEANYGYTF. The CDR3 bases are TGCGCCAGCAGCTGGGGGAAAGAAGCTAACTATGGCTACACCTTC.

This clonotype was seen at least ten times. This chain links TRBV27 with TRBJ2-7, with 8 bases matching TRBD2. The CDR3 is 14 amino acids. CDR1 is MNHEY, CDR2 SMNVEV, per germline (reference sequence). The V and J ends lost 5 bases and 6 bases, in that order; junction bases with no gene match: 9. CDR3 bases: TGTGCCAGCAGTACCTCCGGGACTAGGGGCGAGCAGTACTTC. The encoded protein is CASSTSGTRGEQYF.

The CDR3 DNA sequence: TGTGCCAGCAGGGCGACAGGGGGCGGAGAAAAACTGTTTTTT. It is translated as CASRATGGGEKLFF. The chain employs TRBV2 and TRBJ1-4; 10 bases are shared with TRBD1. This CDR3 comprises 14 residues. CDR1 and CDR2 from the germline V gene are SNHLY and FYNNEI. With 6 bases clipped from V and 8 bases from J, the junction kept 6 bases outside the gene matches. The full variable domain, completed using reference TRBV2 and TRBJ1-4, is EPEVTQTPSHQVTQMGQEVILRCVPISNHLYFYWYRQILGQKVEFLVSFYNNEISEKSEIFDDQFSVERPDGSNFTLKIRSTKLEDSAMYFCASRATGGGEKLFFGSGTQLSVL.